Only one count was recorded for the clone carrying this T cell receptor (beta chain). Its antigen is still unknown. The sample originates from a study of cytomegalovirus exposure and HLA in healthy donors. On the study more broadly: The roughly 120 validation repertoires, a later analysis reported, used the same platform as the approximately 650 first-cohort repertoires. Findings of the study overall: The listing of 150 to 200 TCR beta chains classed them as cytomegalovirus-associated.

V was cut by 3 bases and J by 4 bases, with 24 bases left in between. Germline V gene sequence: CDR1 KGHSH, CDR2 LQKENI. The CDR3 has 18 amino acids. The method was immunoSEQ multiplex PCR; TCRdb's version includes in-frame clones alone and lacks a portion of them. The sample carries about 73,000 clones, 85% to 95% recorded once. The chain recombines TRBV18 with TRBJ1-1, with D unresolved. The origin of this receptor is a man aged 18 to 29 in good health and CMV-seronegative. Sequencing input: PBMCs. The CDR3 loop is CASSPRADGPRWRTEAFF. CDR3 DNA sequence: TGTGCCAGCTCACCGAGGGCGGACGGCCCGAGGTGGCGCACTGAAGCTTTCTTT.